This T cell receptor (beta chain) was identified during a study of blood T cell repertoires in COVID-19. Germline CDR1 and CDR2: KGHSH and LQKENI. This CDR3 is built from 18 residues. The trim removed 6 bases at V and 3 bases at J, leaving 10 bases unmatched. Clones were read by immunoSEQ multiplex PCR, and TCRdb kept only the in-frame ones, dropping some. The sample shows around 130,000 clones, around 83% of them seen only once. The source of this sequence is a human donor in a cohort sampled during active COVID-19. The source material was peripheral blood. J is TRBJ2-2 and V is TRBV18; 13 positions match TRBD2. The CDR3 spells CASSPSRTSGSHTGELFF. The CDR3 DNA is TGTGCCAGCTCGCCCTCCCGGACTAGCGGGAGCCACACCGGGGAGCTGTTTTTT.